The 24 T cell receptor beta chains below come from one sample, sequenced in a study of HIV-infected patients and healthy controls. 500 ng RNA was reverse transcribed with alpha and beta constant-region primers. Separate chain-specific third strand synthesis with multiplexing indices produced the alpha and beta libraries. TCRdb re-derived calls from the 5' RACE reads in MiXCR, one entry per CDR3 protein. The repertoire holds about 15,000 distinct CDR3 sequences, 5.5% to 8% seen once, with 6.5% to 8.5% in the top ten. No cell fractionation was done, so the repertoire covers all unsorted peripheral blood T cells. Sequenced sample: blood. The receptors originated from an adult in good health.

This clonotype ranks as medium-sized. The chain combines TRBV29-1 with TRBJ2-1; TRBD2 matches at 10 bases. V was clipped by 6 bases and J by 8 bases; unmatched bases: 13. Germline V gene sequence: CDR1 SQVTM, CDR2 ANQGSEA. The CDR3 has 15 residues. The DNA for the CDR3 is TGCAGCGTAACGACCGGGACTAGCGCAGTTGATGAGCAGTTCTTC. Its protein product is CSVTTGTSAVDEQFF.

The rearrangement links TRBV4-2 to TRBJ2-5; 8 nucleotides match TRBD2. The CDR3 loop spans 16 amino acids. J lost 1 base, V lost 4 bases, and 8 bases had no gene match. Germline CDR1 and CDR2: LGHNA and YNFKEQ. DNA of the CDR3: TGTGCCAGCAGCCGTAGCGGGGATCCCTCCCAAGAGACCCAGTACTTC. Amino acids: CASSRSGDPSQETQYF.

The chain combines TRBV19 with TRBJ2-1, with 13 bases lining up with TRBD2. The CDR3 runs 17 residues. The germline V gene has CDR1 LNHDA and CDR2 SQIVND (reference sequence). V dropped 6 bases and J dropped 0; count of bases not matched to a gene: 5. The CDR3 loop reads CASSPLAGGFSYNEQFF. Written as DNA, the CDR3 is TGTGCCAGTAGCCCACTAGCGGGGGGGTTCTCCTACAATGAGCAGTTCTTC.

This clonotype was found many times. V is TRBV28 and J is TRBJ2-7, with 7 bases matching TRBD1. Per the germline V gene, CDR1 is MDHEN and CDR2 is SYDVKM. The J segment lost 2 bases and the V segment lost 5 bases, leaving 6 bases of the junction unmatched. The length of the CDR3 is 14 residues. Here the CDR3 reads CASSPGTETYEQYF. CDR3 nucleotide sequence: TGTGCCAGCAGTCCCGGGACAGAGACCTACGAGCAGTACTTC.

This clonotype was counted many times. This chain links TRBV24-1 with TRBJ2-1, with 8 bases matching TRBD1. V dropped 6 bases and J dropped 1; count of bases not matched to a gene: 4. This CDR3 comprises 15 residues. The germline V gene encodes CDR1 KGHDR and CDR2 SFDVKD. CDR3 in DNA: TGTGCCACCAGTAATACAGGGGGATCCTACAATGAGCAGTTCTTC. This gives the protein CATSNTGGSYNEQFF.

The table lists this clonotype with a few counts. This chain links TRBV30 with TRBJ2-3; no reliable D call. V gave up 2 bases and J gave up 5 bases, with 11 bases separating them. CDR1 is GTSNPN, CDR2 SVGIG, per germline (reference sequence). The CDR3 consists of 13 residues. As DNA, the CDR3 is TGTGCCTGGAGTATACGGATTAGAGATACGCAGTATTTT. Residues: CAWSIRIRDTQYF.

This clonotype has at least ten counts. This chain connects TRBV11-3 to TRBJ2-3; D is perhaps TRBD1 (6 bases). The CDR3 runs 16 residues. Germline-derived CDR1 and CDR2 are SGHNT and YENEEA. V dropped 3 bases and J dropped 1 base, with 14 bases sitting between them. For the CDR3, the DNA is TGTGCCAGCAGCTTGGGTACAGGGCTGGGCACAGATACGCAGTATTTT. It specifies CASSLGTGLGTDTQYF. Filled out from reference TRBV11-3 and TRBJ2-3, the complete variable domain reads EAGVVQSPRYKIIEKKQPVAFWCNPISGHNTLYWYLQNLGQGPELLIRYENEEAVDDSQLPKDRFSAERLKGVDSTLKIQPAELGDSAVYLCASSLGTGLGTDTQYFGPGTRLTVL.

This clonotype was seen repeatedly, ten times or more. This chain links TRBV20-1 with TRBJ2-5, with a weak D call TRBD1 (5 bases). The germline gives CDR1 DFQATT, CDR2 SNEGSKA (reference sequence). This CDR3 contains 13 residues. Trimming stripped 0 bases from V and 4 bases from J, with 9 bases between. This CDR3 is CSAREGLGETQYF. In nucleotides, the CDR3 is TGCAGTGCTAGAGAGGGGCTCGGAGAGACCCAGTACTTC.

The gene calls are TRBV12-3 or TRBV12-4 and TRBJ2-1; D could derive from TRBD1 or TRBD2 (5 bases each). This CDR3 has 14 residues. Trimming removed 10 bases at V and 4 bases at J, with 17 bases between. In nucleotides, the CDR3 is TGTGCCACCACCGGGGACGGAGCTTACAATGAGCAGTTCTTC. It codes for CATTGDGAYNEQFF.

This clonotype has a count of ten or more. The rearrangement uses TRBV29-1 and TRBJ2-7, with a tentative D call TRBD1 (6 bases). Germline assignment: CDR1 SQVTM and CDR2 ANQGSEA. The V gene lost 5 bases and the J gene lost 2 bases, with 25 bases spanning the gap. The CDR3 is 17 residues long. This chain's CDR3 is CSVPNARYRDQPYEQYF. The CDR3 nucleotides are TGCAGCGTTCCCAACGCCCGGTACAGGGACCAACCCTACGAGCAGTACTTC.

In its sample, this clonotype was seen many times. The chain is built from TRBV19 and TRBJ1-3; no reliable D call. Germline CDR1 LNHDA, CDR2 SQIVND (reference sequence). The CDR3 loop spans 17 amino acids. Trimming took off 5 bases at V and 0 bases at J, with 17 bases between the two ends. The CDR3 DNA follows: TGTGCCAGTAGTCTTCCCCCGAACGGAGGCTCTGGAAACACCATATATTTT. Protein: CASSLPPNGGSGNTIYF.

The J gene is TRBJ2-2, the V gene TRBV6-5, with a weak D call TRBD1 (6 bases). This CDR3 spans 14 amino acids. The germline V gene has CDR1 MNHEY and CDR2 SVGAGI. V was pared by 5 bases and J by 7 bases, with 14 bases between. CDR3 sequence: CASSHVGTNGELFF. The CDR3 DNA follows: TGTGCCAGCAGTCACGTGGGGACAAACGGGGAGCTGTTTTTT.

The sample holds many counts of this clonotype. The J gene is TRBJ1-5, the V gene TRBV4-2, with D hard to call. The V and J ends lost 3 bases and 1 base respectively, with 13 bases between them. Germline CDR1 and CDR2: LGHNA and YNFKEQ. This CDR3 has 16 amino acids. In nucleotides, the CDR3 is TGTGCCAGCAGCCAGGTTAAGACGGGGAGCAATCAGCCCCAGCATTTT. This gives the protein CASSQVKTGSNQPQHF.

This clonotype was seen repeatedly, ten times or more. The gene calls are TRBV7-9 and TRBJ2-1; 8 bases are shared with TRBD2. The CDR3 is 19 residues long. V lost 5 bases and J lost 6; bases outside the gene matches: 21. Per germline, CDR1 SEHNR and CDR2 FQNEAQ (reference sequence). The CDR3 nucleotides are TGTGCCAGCAGCCCAGAGGTGGGGGAGAGGCTAGCGGGTCCCAATGAGCAGTTCTTC. Protein product: CASSPEVGERLAGPNEQFF.

This clonotype was observed many times. The genes are TRBV6-6 and TRBJ2-2; 7 bases fit TRBD1. V lost 1 base, J lost 1 base, and 6 bases stayed unmatched. CDR3 length: 17 residues. Germline lookup yields CDR1 MNHNY and CDR2 SVGAGI (reference sequence). The CDR3 DNA sequence: TGTGCCAGCAGTTACTTCCCGGGACAGCGGAACACCGGGGAGCTGTTTTTT. Translation: CASSYFPGQRNTGELFF.

This clonotype was picked up many times. This chain connects TRBV5-4 to TRBJ2-1; D gene unclear. Germline CDR1 SGHNT, CDR2 YYREEE (reference sequence). V gave up 0 bases and J gave up 8 bases, with 9 bases separating them. The CDR3 sequence is 13 residues long. The CDR3 sequence is CASSLGYPHEQFF. CDR3 DNA sequence: TGTGCCAGCAGCTTGGGCTATCCGCATGAGCAGTTCTTC.

There are many counts of this clonotype. V gene TRBV5-4 combines with J gene TRBJ1-4, with D possibly TRBD1 on 6 matching bases. The V gene lost 1 base and the J gene lost 8 bases, with 12 bases spanning the gap. Germline loops: CDR1 SGHNT, CDR2 YYREEE (reference sequence). The CDR3 spans 14 residues. This CDR3 is CASSLNREREKLFF. In nucleotides, the CDR3 is TGTGCCAGCAGCTTGAACAGGGAGCGGGAAAAACTGTTTTTT.

This clonotype is classed as large. The chain employs TRBV24-1 and TRBJ2-1; TRBD2 matches 9 bases. Germline V CDR1 and CDR2: KGHDR, SFDVKD. Trimming at V came to 3 bases and at J to 3 bases, leaving 5 bases not matched to a gene. The CDR3 contains 16 residues. CDR3 amino acids: CATSDTGTSLYNEQFF. In DNA, the CDR3 is TGTGCCACCAGTGATACCGGGACTAGCCTCTACAATGAGCAGTTCTTC.

This clonotype was counted at least ten times. The chain couples TRBV4-3 to TRBJ2-5; no firm D call. CDR1 is LGHNA, CDR2 YSLEER, per germline. The V end lost 0 bases, the J end lost 5 bases, and 4 bases lay between the germline ends. This CDR3 has 12 residues. The CDR3 spells CASSQDHETQYF. The CDR3 region has the DNA TGCGCCAGCAGCCAAGATCACGAGACCCAGTACTTC.

By share, this clonotype counts as medium-sized (0.01 to 0.1%). The V gene is TRBV11-2, the J gene TRBJ1-1, with D unresolved. V lost 0 bases and J lost 2, with 4 bases in between. CDR1 SGHAT and CDR2 FQNNGV come from the germline V gene. There are 13 residues in the CDR3. The CDR3 DNA sequence: TGTGCCAGCAGCTTAGATGGAAACACTGAAGCTTTCTTT. Its translation is CASSLDGNTEAFF.

Sample share makes this clonotype medium-sized. J is TRBJ2-2 and V is TRBV12-3 or TRBV12-4; 9 nucleotides line up with TRBD2. The ends lost 4 bases at V and 7 bases at J; junction bases unmatched: 10. The CDR3 covers 16 residues. CDR3 amino acids: CASSSSGTSSGGELFF. The DNA for the CDR3 is TGTGCCAGCAGTTCCTCCGGGACTAGCTCGGGCGGGGAGCTGTTTTTT.

In its sample, this clonotype was seen many times. The chain carries TRBV7-8 and TRBJ1-1, with D uncertain. Trimming took off 1 base at V and 3 bases at J, with 6 bases between the two ends. CDR3 length equals 13 residues. Germline V gives CDR1 SGHVS, CDR2 FQNEAQ. CDR3 loop: CASSLEAYTEAFF. The CDR3 coding sequence is TGTGCCAGCAGCTTAGAGGCGTACACTGAAGCTTTCTTT.

This clonotype was seen at least ten times. This chain links TRBV24-1 with TRBJ2-1; D is uncertain. The V end lost 3 bases, the J end lost 9 bases, and 5 bases lay between the germline ends. Germline CDR1 KGHDR, CDR2 SFDVKD. The CDR3 runs 11 residues. The CDR3 here is CATSDRGEQFF. CDR3 nucleotide sequence: TGTGCCACCAGTGATCGCGGTGAGCAGTTCTTC.

By share, this clonotype ranks as medium-sized (0.01 to 0.1%). This sequence joins TRBV20-1 and TRBJ2-3, with D hard to call. Trimming took 3 bases from V and 1 from J, leaving 14 bases between them. Germline V gene sequence: CDR1 DFQATT, CDR2 SNEGSKA (reference sequence). The CDR3 is made up of 15 amino acids. The CDR3 sequence: CSASPRKKGTDTQYF. The DNA for the CDR3 is TGCAGTGCTAGCCCGCGGAAGAAGGGCACAGATACGCAGTATTTT.